This T cell receptor beta chain derives from a study of T cells of healthy individuals listed by TCRdb under 2018. On this clonotype itself: The antigen it binds to is not known. There are no base qualities to consult, and no much larger clone falls within one base.

V sheds 7 bases and J sheds 4 bases, leaving 12 bases between their ends. Measured from the cysteine to the phenylalanine, the CDR3 is 14 residues long. Only CDR3 DNA is held: 42 bases, read in frame from base 1. In the germline V gene, CDR1 corresponds to SGHRS and CDR2 to YFSETQ. Receptors were amplified or captured by 5' RACE. This sample was sequenced with an Illumina MiSeq. TCRdb applied fastp at Q25 and MiXCR to the public reads, then kept only in-frame beta chains. CDR3 protein duplicates are merged, each entry listing the most common genes and DNA. The sample table records approximately 58,000 distinct CDR3 sequences; over 12% of these occur just once. The biggest ten clones account for roughly 16% of the sample.

The rearranged chain carries TRBV5-1 and TRBJ2-6; TRBD1 is a weak D gene call, 6 bases matching. This TCR derives from a human donor in good health. The CDR3 protein: CASHPGAGANVLTF. The DNA sequence reads TGCGCCAGCCACCCAGGGGCCGGGGCCAACGTCCTGACTTTC.